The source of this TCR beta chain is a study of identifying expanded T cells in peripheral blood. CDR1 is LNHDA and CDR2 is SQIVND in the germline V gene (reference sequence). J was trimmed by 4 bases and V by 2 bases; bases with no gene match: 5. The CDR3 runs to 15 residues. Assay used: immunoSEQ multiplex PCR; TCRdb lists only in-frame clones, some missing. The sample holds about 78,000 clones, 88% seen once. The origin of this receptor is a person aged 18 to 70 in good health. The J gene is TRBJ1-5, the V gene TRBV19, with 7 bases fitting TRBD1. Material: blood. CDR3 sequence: CASSITGALNQPQHF. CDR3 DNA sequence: TGTGCCAGTAGTATAACAGGGGCCTTAAATCAGCCCCAGCATTTT.